This T cell receptor (beta chain) was obtained from a study of blood T cell repertoires in COVID-19 (dated by TCRdb to 2019 to 2021). At the level of the whole study: Samples covering the acute and convalescent phases of COVID-19 were provided by collaborators in the United States, Italy and Spain. The material from the prospective study consisted of cDNA or gDNA derived from T cells, B-cell-depleted T cells, or PBMCs. The dataset comprised deeply sampled blood TCRbeta repertoires from subjects exposed to, actively infected with, or recovered from COVID-19. The repertoires were released in a freely available public database intended as a resource for research on the immune response to SARS-CoV-2. Samples came from the ongoing ImmuneRACE study (first 160 participants) plus 1,254 subjects from 6 global collaborators. Sample metadata almost always included a de-identified subject ID, COVID-19 status, age in years and sex. Where available, HLA class I and class II types were obtained from metadata supplied by the sample provider rather than from assay-based typing.

This clone was picked up a small number of times. Its antigen has not been determined. Base qualities were left out, and no much larger clone turns up one base away. Overall results and qualifications from the work: The quantity of clinical and demographic metadata differed by source and by participant and was supplied without curation.

Whole blood was collected in K2EDTA tubes by collaborating institutions according to the institutions' own protocols. For TCRbeta analysis, collaborator samples were shipped as frozen whole blood, as isolated PBMCs, or as DNA extracted from either sample type. TCRbeta CDR3 regions were amplified from genomic DNA by means of the immunoSEQ Assay, a bias-controlled multiplex PCR. The authors' analysis ran thus. The number of nucleated cells in each sample was estimated by amplification of reference gene primers within the assay. To quantify the absolute abundance of each unique TCRbeta CDR3 rearrangement, sequence reads were collapsed and filtered. For each sample, productive Simpson clonality was calculated by taking the square root of Simpson's diversity index across productive rearrangements. This is the immuneACCESS table as TCRdb keeps it, with only in-frame sequences that have V and J called. A part of the clones is gone; compared with another copy, unresolved V genes explain less than half, and the rest is unexplained. That table supplies the V and J calls and clone size; D and trimming were determined from the DNA. The sample yields 85,000 to 130,000 clones; around four fifths were counted once. Clones ranked in the top ten supply roughly a quarter of the sample.

The CDR3 covers 12 residues, taking in both the cysteine and the phenylalanine. Left in the record is the CDR3 DNA by itself, 36 bases read in frame from the first base. Trimming removed 2 bases from V and 8 bases from J, leaving 9 bases between the germline ends. CDR1 and CDR2 (SEHNR, FQNEAQ) derive from the germline V gene (reference sequence). The rearrangement combines TRBV7-9 with TRBJ1-2; the D segment cannot be called with confidence. Sequenced: peripheral blood. This receptor was identified in a man aged 55 to 70 with acute or convalescent COVID-19. The CDR3 sequence is CASSLPSRGYTF. The nucleotide sequence is given as TGTGCCAGCAGCTTACCGTCACGGGGCTACACCTTC.